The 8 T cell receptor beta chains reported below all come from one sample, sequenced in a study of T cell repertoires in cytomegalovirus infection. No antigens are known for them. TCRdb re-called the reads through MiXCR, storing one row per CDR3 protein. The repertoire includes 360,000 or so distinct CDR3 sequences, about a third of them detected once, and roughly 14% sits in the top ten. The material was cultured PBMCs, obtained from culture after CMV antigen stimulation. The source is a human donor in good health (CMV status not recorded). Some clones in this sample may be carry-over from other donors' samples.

The CDR3 is CASSFPGESGRPSTDTQYF. CDR3 DNA sequence: TGTGCCAGCAGCTTCCCGGGGGAAAGCGGGCGCCCTAGCACAGATACGCAGTATTTT. The chain has TRBV7-2 and TRBJ2-3, with D possibly matching TRBD2 (6 bases). The CDR3 consists of 19 residues. V was pared by 3 bases and J by 0 bases, with 22 bases between. CDR1 and CDR2 from the germline V gene are SGHTA and FQGNSA.

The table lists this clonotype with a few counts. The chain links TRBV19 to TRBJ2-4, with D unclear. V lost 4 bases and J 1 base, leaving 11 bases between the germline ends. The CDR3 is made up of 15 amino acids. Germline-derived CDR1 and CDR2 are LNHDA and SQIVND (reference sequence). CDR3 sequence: CASSTGRVAKNIQYF. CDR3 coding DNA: TGTGCCAGTAGTACAGGACGGGTGGCCAAAAACATTCAGTACTTC.

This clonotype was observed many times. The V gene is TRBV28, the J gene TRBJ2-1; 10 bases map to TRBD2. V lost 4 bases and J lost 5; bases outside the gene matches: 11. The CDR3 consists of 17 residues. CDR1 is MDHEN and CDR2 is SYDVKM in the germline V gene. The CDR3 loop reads CASSSPHRTSGNNEQFF. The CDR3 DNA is TGTGCCAGCAGTTCACCCCATCGGACTAGCGGCAACAATGAGCAGTTCTTC.

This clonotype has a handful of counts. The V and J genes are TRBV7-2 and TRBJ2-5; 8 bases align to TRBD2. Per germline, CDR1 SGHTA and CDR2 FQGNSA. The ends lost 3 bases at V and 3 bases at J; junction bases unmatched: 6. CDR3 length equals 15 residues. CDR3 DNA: TGTGCCAGCAGCTTGGGGGAGCGGGAGAAAGAGACCCAGTACTTC. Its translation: CASSLGEREKETQYF.

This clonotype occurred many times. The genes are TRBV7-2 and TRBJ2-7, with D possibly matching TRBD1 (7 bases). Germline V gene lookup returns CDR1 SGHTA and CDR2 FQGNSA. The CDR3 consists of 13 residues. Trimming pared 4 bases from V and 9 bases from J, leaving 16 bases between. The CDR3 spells CASSSGAGGRQYF. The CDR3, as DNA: TGTGCCAGCAGCTCCGGGGCAGGGGGGAGGCAGTACTTC. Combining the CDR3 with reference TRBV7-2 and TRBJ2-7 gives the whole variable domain GAGVSQSPSNKVTEKGKDVELRCDPISGHTALYWYRQSLGQGLEFLIYFQGNSAPDKSGLPSDRFSAERTGGSVSTLTIQRTQQEDSAVYLCASSSGAGGRQYFGPGTRLTVT.

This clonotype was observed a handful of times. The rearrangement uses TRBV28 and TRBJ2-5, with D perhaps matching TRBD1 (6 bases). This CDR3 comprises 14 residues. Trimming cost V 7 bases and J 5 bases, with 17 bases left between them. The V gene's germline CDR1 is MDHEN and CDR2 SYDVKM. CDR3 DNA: TGTGCCAGCAATATTGGTGGGGGCCCGGAGACCCAGTACTTC. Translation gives CASNIGGGPETQYF.

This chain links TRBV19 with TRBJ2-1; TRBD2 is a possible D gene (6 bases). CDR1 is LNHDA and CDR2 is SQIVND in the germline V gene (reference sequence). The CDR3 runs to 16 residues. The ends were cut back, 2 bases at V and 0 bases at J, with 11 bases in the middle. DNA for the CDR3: TGTGCCAGTAGTATATTGGGGACTGGCTCCTACAATGAGCAGTTCTTC. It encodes CASSILGTGSYNEQFF.

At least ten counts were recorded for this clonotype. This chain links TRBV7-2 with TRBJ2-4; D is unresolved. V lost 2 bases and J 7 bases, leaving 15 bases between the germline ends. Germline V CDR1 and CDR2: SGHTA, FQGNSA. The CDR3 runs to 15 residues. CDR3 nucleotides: TGTGCCAGCAGCTTATTAGGGTCTCCCGAGAACATTCAGTACTTC. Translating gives CASSLLGSPENIQYF.